These T cell receptor beta chains were read from a single sample in a study of cytomegalovirus exposure and HLA in healthy donors. TCRdb's table, derived via immunoSEQ multiplex PCR, lists solely in-frame clones and lacks some. Of just over 65,000 clones listed, 97% are singletons. The specimen sequenced was PBMCs. Receptor source: a woman aged 18-29 years in good health and CMV-seropositive. The CDR3 runs from the conserved cysteine through the conserved F or W. Each record gives: CDR3 length, J gene, D gene, V gene, clone size, CDR3 protein, CDR3 DNA. A D gene is named only where the DNA matches it firmly. Not all rows give a size; the values are once, few, many and, for expanded clones, a class.

>15|TRBJ2-7|TRBD1|TRBV19|NA
CASSTLTGGGNEQYF
TGTGCCAGTAGTACCCTGACAGGGGGCGGGAACGAGCAGTACTTC
>16|TRBJ2-7|TRBD1|TRBV7-9|once
CASSPKPGQATYEQYF
TGTGCCAGCAGCCCTAAACCGGGACAGGCAACCTACGAGCAGTACTTC
>15|TRBJ1-5|TRBD1|TRBV28|NA
CASRLLTGGDQPQHF
TGTGCCAGCAGACTACTGACAGGGGGAGATCAGCCCCAGCATTTT
>12|TRBJ2-7|TRBD1|TRBV5-8|NA
CASSYRGYEQYF
TGTGCCAGCAGTTACAGGGGGTACGAGCAGTACTTC
>17|TRBJ1-1|NA|TRBV5-1|NA
CASSLALRREKNTEAFF
TGCGCCAGCAGCTTGGCCCTGCGGCGGGAGAAGAACACTGAAGCTTTCTTT
>15|TRBJ2-1|TRBD1|TRBV28|NA
CASDDGQGDYNEQFF
TGTGCCAGCGACGACGGACAGGGGGACTACAATGAGCAGTTCTTC
>13|TRBJ2-5|TRBD2|TRBV7-7|NA
CASSFRGGETQYF
TGTGCTAGCAGCTTCCGCGGGGGAGAGACCCAGTACTTC
>13|TRBJ1-2|NA|TRBV27|NA
CASHGQTQRGYTF
TGTGCCAGCCACGGACAGACGCAGAGAGGCTACACCTTC
>15|TRBJ2-7|TRBD1|TRBV30|NA
CAWTLGGQGGYEQYF
TGTGCCTGGACCCTAGGGGGACAGGGCGGCTACGAGCAGTACTTC
>14|TRBJ2-7|TRBD2|TRBV27|NA
CASSLSGRGYEQYF
TGTGCCAGCAGTTTATCCGGGAGGGGCTACGAGCAGTACTTC
>13|TRBJ1-3|TRBD1|TRBV27|NA
CASSSTGGNTIYF
TGTGCCAGCAGTTCGACAGGGGGAAACACCATATATTTT
>14|TRBJ1-2|NA|TRBV28|NA
CASSLGGTGYGYTF
TGTGCCAGCAGTTTAGGCGGAACAGGATATGGCTACACCTTC
>12|TRBJ2-5|NA|TRBV6-6|NA
CATRDSQETQYF
TGTGCCACCAGGGACTCGCAAGAGACCCAGTACTTC
>14|TRBJ1-2|TRBD1|TRBV5-4|NA
CASSLSQGAYGYTF
TGTGCCAGCAGCTTGTCGCAGGGGGCCTATGGCTACACCTTC
>14|TRBJ1-2|NA|TRBV6-5|NA
CASSQGAVNYGYTF
TGTGCCAGTTCACAGGGTGCTGTGAACTATGGCTACACCTTC
>16|TRBJ2-2|NA|TRBV4-1|NA
CASSQDPGLNTGELFF
TGCGCCAGCAGCCAAGATCCCGGACTCAACACCGGGGAGCTGTTTTTT
>14|TRBJ2-5|NA|TRBV19|NA
CASSRGQGPETQYF
TGTGCCAGTAGCAGAGGACAAGGCCCAGAGACCCAGTACTTC
>15|TRBJ2-5|TRBD1|TRBV6-5|NA
CASSFGTGEGETQYF
TGTGCCAGCAGTTTCGGGACAGGGGAGGGGGAGACCCAGTACTTC
>13|TRBJ1-6|TRBD1|TRBV6-1|once
CASRDRVSSPLHF
TGTGCCAGCAGAGACAGGGTCTCCTCACCCCTCCACTTT
>14|TRBJ1-1|TRBD1|TRBV18|NA
CASSPPGQGRRAFF
TGTGCCAGCTCACCACCGGGACAGGGGCGACGGGCTTTCTTT
>14|TRBJ1-1|TRBD1|TRBV5-1|few
CASRDHRGQTEAFF
TGCGCCAGCAGGGACCACAGGGGGCAAACTGAAGCTTTCTTT
>18|TRBJ2-1|NA|TRBV21-1|NA
CASSNEDNTRLSYNEQFF
TGTGCCAGCAGCAACGAGGATAACACCCGCCTCTCCTACAATGAGCAGTTCTTC
>16|TRBJ2-3|TRBD2|TRBV4-1|NA
CASSQDPSGSPDTQYF
TGCGCCAGCAGCCAAGACCCCAGCGGGAGCCCAGATACGCAGTATTTT
>13|TRBJ2-1|TRBD2|TRBV6-1|once
CATSGSPYNEQFF
TGTGCCACTAGCGGGAGTCCATACAATGAGCAGTTCTTC
>13|TRBJ1-2|NA|TRBV28|NA
CAIKGKGNRGYTF
TGTGCCATCAAAGGGAAGGGGAATCGGGGCTACACCTTC
>13|TRBJ1-5|TRBD1|TRBV25-1|NA
CARTDRGNQPQHF
TGTGCCAGAACTGACAGGGGCAATCAGCCCCAGCATTTT
>16|TRBJ1-4|TRBD1|TRBV4-1|NA
CASSQLDRGTNEKLFF
TGCGCCAGCAGCCAACTAGACAGGGGAACTAATGAAAAACTGTTTTTT
>14|TRBJ2-1|NA|TRBV19|NA
CASSSSRGYNEQFF
TGTGCCAGTAGTTCTAGCAGGGGCTACAATGAGCAGTTCTTC
>14|TRBJ2-1|NA|TRBV27|once
CASSWSRVFDEQFF
TGTGCCAGCAGTTGGTCCAGGGTATTTGATGAGCAGTTCTTC
>16|TRBJ1-1|TRBD1|TRBV7-9|NA
CASSSGTGLSVTEAFF
TGTGCCAGCAGCTCCGGGACAGGGTTAAGTGTCACTGAAGCTTTCTTT
>14|TRBJ1-5|TRBD1|TRBV28|NA
CASRPGQGVQPQHF
TGTGCCAGCAGACCAGGACAGGGGGTTCAGCCCCAGCATTTT
>14|TRBJ2-1|NA|TRBV25-1|NA
CASSGLDSYNEQFF
TGTGCCAGCAGTGGACTAGACTCCTACAATGAGCAGTTCTTC
>14|TRBJ1-1|NA|TRBV19|NA
CASSPGSMNTEAFF
TGTGCCAGTAGCCCCGGGTCAATGAACACTGAAGCTTTCTTT
>14|TRBJ2-5|TRBD2|TRBV19|NA
CASSIRGGGETQYF
TGTGCCAGTAGTATCAGAGGCGGGGGAGAGACCCAGTACTTC
>17|TRBJ2-4|TRBD2|TRBV5-1|NA
CASSLAGAGGRKNIQYF
TGCGCCAGCAGCTTGGCCGGAGCGGGGGGCAGGAAAAACATTCAGTACTTC
>17|TRBJ2-2|TRBD2|TRBV4-1|NA
CASSPGLAGVVTGELFF
TGCGCCAGCAGCCCGGGACTAGCGGGAGTAGTCACCGGGGAGCTGTTTTTT
>16|TRBJ2-5|TRBD1|TRBV18|NA
CASSSATGTTQETQYF
TGTGCCAGCTCCTCTGCGACAGGGACGACCCAAGAGACCCAGTACTTC
>14|TRBJ2-1|NA|TRBV7-2|NA
CASTPDWSYNEQFF
TGTGCCAGCACCCCGGACTGGTCCTACAATGAGCAGTTCTTC
>14|TRBJ2-7|TRBD1|TRBV9|NA
CASSAPDRAYEQYF
TGTGCCAGCAGCGCCCCGGACAGGGCCTACGAGCAGTACTTC
>18|TRBJ2-1|TRBD1|TRBV9|NA
CASSVQENRDSGGNEQFF
TGTGCCAGCAGCGTGCAAGAGAACAGGGACAGTGGGGGCAATGAGCAGTTCTTC
>15|TRBJ1-2|TRBD1|TRBV6-5|NA
CASSQDREVVYGYTF
TGTGCCAGCAGTCAGGACAGGGAAGTAGTCTATGGCTACACCTTC
>12|TRBJ2-3|NA|TRBV9|NA
CASSVATDTQYF
TGTGCCAGCAGCGTAGCGACAGATACGCAGTATTTT
>15|TRBJ2-7|NA|TRBV18|NA
CASSPPSQAGRQQYF
TGTGCCAGCTCACCACCGTCTCAGGCGGGCCGACAGCAGTACTTC
>14|TRBJ1-2|NA|TRBV7-3|NA
CASSPGPGDYGYTF
TGTGCCAGCAGCCCCGGACCAGGGGACTATGGCTACACCTTC
>17|TRBJ2-3|TRBD2|TRBV7-3|NA
CASSQTGTRALTDTQYF
TGTGCCAGCAGCCAAACGGGGACTAGGGCACTCACAGATACGCAGTATTTT
>14|TRBJ2-1|TRBD2|TRBV19|NA
CASRLAGGPDEQFF
TGTGCCAGTAGGCTAGCGGGAGGGCCGGATGAGCAGTTCTTC
>18|TRBJ2-3|TRBD2|TRBV27|NA
CASSFLGLAGGPTDTQYF
TGTGCCAGCAGTTTTTTGGGACTAGCGGGAGGGCCGACAGATACGCAGTATTTT
>15|TRBJ2-1|NA|TRBV6-6|NA
CASRAYGGLDNEQFF
TGTGCCAGCAGAGCCTATGGCGGGCTCGACAATGAGCAGTTCTTC
>14|TRBJ2-7|TRBD1|TRBV28|NA
CASSLQGARYEQYF
TGTGCCAGCAGTTTACAGGGGGCGAGGTACGAGCAGTACTTC
>13|TRBJ2-7|NA|TRBV30|NA
CAWRGGENHEQYF
TGTGCCTGGAGAGGGGGGGAGAACCACGAGCAGTACTTC
>16|TRBJ1-5|TRBD1|TRBV28|once
CASSLLTGGAEQPQHF
TGTGCCAGCAGTTTGCTTACAGGGGGCGCGGAGCAGCCCCAGCATTTT
>14|TRBJ2-5|TRBD1|TRBV19|NA
CASSGTGGLETQYF
TGTGCCAGTAGTGGGACAGGGGGCCTGGAGACCCAGTACTTC
>14|TRBJ2-2|TRBD1|TRBV28|NA
CASSRDRNTGELFF
TGTGCCAGCAGTCGGGACAGGAACACCGGGGAGCTGTTTTTT
>12|TRBJ2-7|NA|TRBV27|NA
CASSSAGDEQYF
TGTGCCAGCAGCTCTGCCGGGGACGAGCAGTACTTC
>15|TRBJ2-1|NA|TRBV7-2|NA
CASSLRGQGEDEQFF
TGTGCCAGCAGCTTACGAGGCCAGGGCGAAGATGAGCAGTTCTTC